The following is a T cell receptor (beta chain) sequence with its context. What it recognizes is unknown. Germline assignment: CDR1 SGHRS and CDR2 YFSETQ. The CDR3 spans 13 residues. V dropped 0 bases and J dropped 7 bases, with 8 bases sitting between them. Profiled with immunoSEQ multiplex PCR; TCRdb holds only in-frame clones, not every one. The data contain fewer than 40,000 clones, over 75% of them singletons. This sample was taken from a study of Tregs in tolerant kidney transplant recipients. Across the whole study: CD4+CD25+CD127- cells came from approximately three-day belatacept mixed lymphocyte reactions, some with approximately 5-day graft donor restimulation. Antibodies separated recipient from donor cells. Whole-study findings and limits: No direct test of biological reproducibility was done here. Activated donor B cell expansion appeared to reveal the most relevant donor-specific TCRbeta repertoire.

The clonotype was recovered from a human donor in good health. Sequenced: Tregs from blood cultured with allogeneic cells. The rearrangement joins TRBV5-1 to TRBJ1-5; TRBD1 might be the D (6 bases). As DNA, the CDR3 is TGCGCCAGCAGCTTGGAAGGGGGACAGCCCCAGCATTTT. Its protein is CASSLEGGQPQHF. Full variable domain (rest looked up from reference TRBV5-1 and TRBJ1-5): KAGVTQTPRYLIKTRGQQVTLSCSPISGHRSVSWYQQTPGQGLQFLFEYFSETQRNKGNFPGRFSGRQFSNSRSEMNVSTLELGDSALYLCASSLEGGQPQHFGDGTRLSIL.